The 25 T cell receptor beta chains below come from one sample, sequenced in a study of glioma-infiltrating T cells after dendritic cell vaccination. This sample's time point: after dendritic cell vaccination, including at tumor progression/relapse. Data came from immunoSEQ multiplex PCR; TCRdb stores just in-frame clones and leaves some out. The sample contains more than 20,000 clones, just under 90% of which appear only once. The sequences come from blood, collected after dendritic cell vaccination. All receptors derive from a human donor with glioblastoma.

This rearrangement joins TRBV15 to TRBJ2-1; 8 bases align to TRBD2. After removal of 1 base from V and 4 bases from J, the junction contained 3 bases not matched to a gene. The CDR3 is 15 amino acids. Per the germline V gene, CDR1 is LNHNV and CDR2 is YYDKDF (reference sequence). The CDR3, as DNA: TGTGCCACCAGCAGAGGCGGGGGGAGGTACAATGAGCAGTTCTTC. Protein: CATSRGGGRYNEQFF.

The J gene is TRBJ1-3, the V gene TRBV6-1; tentatively, D is TRBD1 (6 bases). V gave up 8 bases and J gave up 3 bases, with 11 bases separating them. CDR1 and CDR2 from the germline V gene are MNHNS and SASEGT. The CDR3 contains 13 residues. The CDR3 DNA is TGTGCCAGCGCATCACAGGGTGGAAACACCATATATTTT. Its translation: CASASQGGNTIYF.

The chain joins TRBV6-6 to TRBJ1-2; 7 nucleotides agree with TRBD1. V was clipped by 6 bases and J by 7 bases; unmatched bases: 17. The CDR3 spans 16 residues. The germline gives CDR1 MNHNY, CDR2 SVGAGI (reference sequence). Here the CDR3 reads CASSPVGKQGLSGYTF. The CDR3 DNA reads as TGTGCCAGCAGCCCCGTGGGTAAACAGGGGTTAAGTGGCTACACCTTC.

With respect to this clone: Other DNA sequences in the sample encode the same CDR3. The rearrangement links TRBV18 to TRBJ1-2; TRBD1 matches 7 bases. In germline, CDR1 is KGHSH, CDR2 LQKENI. The CDR3 is 13 amino acids. V was clipped by 4 bases and J by 4 bases; unmatched bases: 3. This CDR3 reads CASSQGASYGYTF. The CDR3 DNA reads as TGTGCCAGCTCACAGGGGGCGTCCTATGGCTACACCTTC.

The genes are TRBV14 and TRBJ1-6, with D perhaps matching TRBD1 (6 bases). The CDR3 totals 14 residues. Between the trimmed V and J ends, which lost 1 base and 6 bases, there was a span of 7 bases. Germline-derived CDR1 and CDR2 are SGHDN and FVKESK. CDR3 bases: TGTGCCAGCAGCCAAGGGACAGCTAATTCACCCCTCCACTTT. This translates into CASSQGTANSPLHF.

This clone has just a few counts. One junction end does not reproduce the germline sequence, and a read error may be involved. J is TRBJ1-1 and V is TRBV6-5; 8 nucleotides line up with TRBD1. Germline assignment: CDR1 MNHEY and CDR2 SVGAGI. The CDR3 runs 15 residues. The CDR3, as DNA: TGTGCCAGCAGTGACTCGGACAGGGAATCTTCTGAAGCTTTCTTT. Protein sequence: CASSDSDRESSEAFF.

V is TRBV7-6 and J is TRBJ2-2, with 10 bases identical to TRBD2. V shed 5 bases, J shed 4 bases, and the junction held 4 bases outside the gene matches. CDR1 and CDR2 (germline): SGHVS, FNYEAQ. The CDR3 runs 15 residues. CDR3 DNA: TGTGCCAGCAGCGCCGGGACTAGCGCCACCGGGGAGCTGTTTTTT. Translation: CASSAGTSATGELFF.

V usage is TRBV5-1 and J usage is TRBJ2-7, with a weak D call TRBD2 (6 bases). Trimming stripped 2 bases from V and 0 bases from J, with 15 bases between. The CDR3 is 16 amino acids. Germline CDR1 and CDR2: SGHRS and YFSETQ. The CDR3 DNA is TGCGCCAGCAGCTTAGATCTAGCGTCTAGCTCCTACGAGCAGTACTTC. Encoded protein: CASSLDLASSSYEQYF. Full variable domain (outside the CDR3, taken from reference TRBV5-1 and TRBJ2-7): KAGVTQTPRYLIKTRGQQVTLSCSPISGHRSVSWYQQTPGQGLQFLFEYFSETQRNKGNFPGRFSGRQFSNSRSEMNVSTLELGDSALYLCASSLDLASSSYEQYFGPGTRLTVT.

In its sample, this clone was seen once. The chain uses TRBV27 and TRBJ2-1; 7 positions match TRBD2. The CDR3 has 16 amino acids. Trimming removed 2 bases from V and 7 bases from J; junction bases left unmatched: 11. Germline V CDR1 and CDR2: MNHEY, SMNVEV (reference sequence). CDR3 amino acids: CASSLTRGGVSNEQFF. CDR3 nucleotide sequence: TGTGCCAGCAGTTTAACACGCGGGGGAGTTAGTAATGAGCAGTTCTTC.

This rearrangement joins TRBV21-1 to TRBJ2-1; the D call in the table, TRBD1, was not verified against the DNA. TRBV21-1 is a pseudogene. This CDR3 spans 11 amino acids. The CDR3 DNA follows: TGTGCCAGCACCCGATTCGTGGCGCAGTTCTTC. This sequence encodes CASTRFVAQFF.

CDR3 protein: CSSGGTDGYTF. The CDR3, as DNA: TGCAGTTCTGGCGGGACGGATGGCTACACCTTC. The rearrangement joins TRBV20-1 to TRBJ1-2, with D possibly matching TRBD1 (5 bases). With 8 bases removed from V and 6 bases from J, the gap between germline ends came to 13 bases. Looked up from germline, CDR1 is DFQATT and CDR2 is SNEGSKA (reference sequence). The CDR3 is made up of 11 amino acids.

This sequence joins TRBV19 and TRBJ1-5; TRBD1 might be the D (6 bases). In germline, CDR1 is LNHDA, CDR2 SQIVND (reference sequence). The length of the CDR3 is 15 residues. V lost 5 bases, J lost 0 bases, and 11 bases lay in between. Here the CDR3 reads CASSGTYNSNQPQHF. CDR3 bases: TGTGCCAGTAGTGGGACATACAATAGCAATCAGCCCCAGCATTTT.

The V gene is TRBV5-8, the J gene TRBJ2-2; TRBD1 matches 8 bases. This CDR3 region has 15 residues. Looked up from germline, CDR1 is SGHTS and CDR2 is YDEGEE. The ends lost 5 bases at V and 5 bases at J; junction bases unmatched: 8. In nucleotides, the CDR3 is TGTGCCAGCAGTCCACAGGGGGTACAGACCGGGGAGCTGTTTTTT. This sequence encodes CASSPQGVQTGELFF.

V gene TRBV7-9 combines with J gene TRBJ2-3; TRBD2 matches 8 bases. CDR3 length: 17 amino acids. J gave up 2 bases and V 0 bases, and 7 bases lay outside the gene matches. The germline gives CDR1 SEHNR, CDR2 FQNEAQ (reference sequence). Written as DNA, the CDR3 is TGTGCCAGCAGCTTAGCCTCTGGGCGGGGGGCCACAGATACGCAGTATTTT. Its protein is CASSLASGRGATDTQYF.

The V call is TRBV25-1, the J call TRBJ1-5, with a tentative D call TRBD1 (5 bases). V was pared by 2 bases and J by 6 bases, with 17 bases between. Germline V gene lookup returns CDR1 MGHDK and CDR2 SYGVNS. This CDR3 is built from 16 residues. CDR3 protein: CASSEGAGRGIQPQHF. The CDR3 coding sequence is TGTGCCAGCAGTGAAGGGGCAGGGAGGGGTATTCAGCCCCAGCATTTT.

This chain links TRBV2 with TRBJ1-4; 8 bases are shared with TRBD1. The ends lost 6 bases at V and 6 bases at J; junction bases unmatched: 12. Germline loops: CDR1 SNHLY, CDR2 FYNNEI. This CDR3 contains 16 residues. The chain's CDR3 is CASSRQGWVEDEKLFF. The CDR3 DNA follows: TGTGCCAGCAGCCGACAGGGGTGGGTGGAAGATGAAAAACTGTTTTTT.

This rearrangement joins TRBV18 to TRBJ2-6; weak D call: TRBD1 (5 bases). The germline CDR1 and CDR2 sequences are KGHSH and LQKENI. V was cut by 3 bases and J by 0 bases, with 12 bases left in between. There are 17 residues in the CDR3. CDR3: CASSPKAGNSGANVLTF. In nucleotides, the CDR3 is TGTGCCAGCTCACCGAAGGCAGGGAACTCTGGGGCCAACGTCCTGACTTTC.

The chain uses TRBV4-2 and TRBJ2-3, with 9 bases matching TRBD2. CDR1 and CDR2 (germline): LGHNA, YNFKEQ. CDR3 length: 17 amino acids. Trimming removed 0 bases from V and 9 bases from J; junction bases left unmatched: 13. This chain's CDR3 is CASSQDRGGGAHRTQYF. Here the CDR3 DNA reads TGTGCCAGCAGCCAAGATCGAGGCGGGGGGGCGCATAGGACGCAGTATTTT.

This clone was seen once. The chain joins TRBV6-1 to TRBJ1-3, with D hard to call. Trimming stripped 2 bases from V and 6 bases from J, with 20 bases between. Per the germline V gene, CDR1 is MNHNS and CDR2 is SASEGT. The CDR3 consists of 17 residues. The CDR3 DNA reads TGTGCCAGCAGTGAAATCGGCCGCCCGGGATCGGAAAACACCATATATTTT. The encoded protein is CASSEIGRPGSENTIYF.

V gene TRBV6-4 combines with J gene TRBJ2-7, with 8 positions matching TRBD1. V gave up 6 bases and J gave up 2 bases; unmatched junction bases: 12. The CDR3 extends over 16 amino acids. Germline V gives CDR1 MRHNA, CDR2 SNTAGT. CDR3 in amino acids: CASSVMKDRETYEQYF. For the CDR3, the DNA is TGTGCCAGCAGCGTAATGAAGGACAGGGAAACCTACGAGCAGTACTTC.

This clone occurred once. V and J are TRBV5-6 and TRBJ1-4; no definite D call. Germline-derived CDR1 and CDR2 are SGHDT and YYEEEE. The CDR3 extends over 14 amino acids. V dropped 1 base and J dropped 5 bases, with 9 bases sitting between them. The CDR3 DNA reads as TGTGCCAGCAGCTTGTGGGCCTTCAATGAAAAACTGTTTTTT. It encodes CASSLWAFNEKLFF.

The genes are TRBV10-3 and TRBJ2-3; TRBD2 matches 8 bases. In germline, CDR1 is ENHRY, CDR2 SYGVKD. The CDR3 contains 16 residues. The trim removed 2 bases at V and 0 bases at J, leaving 4 bases unmatched. The CDR3: CAISEGRGVSTDTQYF. For the CDR3, the DNA is TGTGCCATCAGTGAGGGGCGGGGGGTCAGCACAGATACGCAGTATTTT.

V is TRBV19 and J is TRBJ2-1; 7 positions match TRBD2. J gave up 9 bases and V 4 bases, and 3 bases lay outside the gene matches. This CDR3 has 12 amino acids. The germline V gene has CDR1 LNHDA and CDR2 SQIVND (reference sequence). The CDR3 protein is CASSRGGPEQFF. As DNA, the CDR3 is TGTGCCAGTAGTAGGGGAGGGCCTGAGCAGTTCTTC.

The chain combines TRBV19 with TRBJ2-2; TRBD2 aligns across 7 bases. The CDR3 contains 13 residues. J gave up 5 bases and V 5 bases, and 2 bases lay outside the gene matches. Germline CDR1 LNHDA, CDR2 SQIVND (reference sequence). CDR3 sequence reads: CASSRRGTGELFF. CDR3 nucleotides: TGTGCCAGTAGTCGGCGGGGGACCGGGGAGCTGTTTTTT.

The V call is TRBV27, the J call TRBJ2-7; 11 bases line up with TRBD1. V shed 3 bases, J shed 6 bases, and the junction held 7 bases outside the gene matches. Germline loops: CDR1 MNHEY, CDR2 SMNVEV (reference sequence). This CDR3 is 15 amino acids long. This chain's CDR3 is CASSLGQGDFSEQYF. In DNA form, the CDR3 reads TGTGCCAGCAGTTTGGGACAGGGGGATTTTTCCGAGCAGTACTTC.